This record looks at one T cell receptor beta chain sequence and its context. Its antigen is unidentified. This sample was included in a study of cytomegalovirus exposure and HLA in healthy donors. Study-wide results and caveats: A later analysis linked a missense DCLRE1C variant to TCR beta V- and J-gene trimming. A later analysis appeared to link common viral pathogens to several of the most significant clusters.

The PCR contained 60 Vbeta and 13 Jbeta primers. In the authors' workflow: About 10 million shared chains were among approximately 87 million unique TCR beta chains counted in a later analysis. Sequencing was performed with immunoSEQ multiplex PCR; in TCRdb, only in-frame clones are kept and a portion is missing. From that table come the V and J calls and clone size; the DNA was used to work out D and trimming. This table holds 80,000 to 130,000 clones, roughly 70% found once. The CDR3 contains 18 residues. The V and J ends lost 6 bases and 3 bases, in that order; junction bases with no gene match: 15. Germline-derived CDR1 and CDR2 are MDHEN and SYDVKM.

The clonotype was recovered from a woman aged 18-30 years in good health and CMV-seropositive. The chain recombines TRBV28 with TRBJ2-7; 12 bases align to TRBD2. Sample: PBMCs. Here the CDR3 DNA reads TGTGCCAGCAGAACCCAACCCCGGCTAGCGGGAGGGTTCTACGAGCAGTACTTC. This encodes CASRTQPRLAGGFYEQYF.